This note documents a single T cell receptor beta chain sequence. Antigen: not known. V trimming: 11 bases; J trimming: 5 bases; junction bases outside the gene matches: 6. The CDR3 has 13 amino acids. Germline V CDR1 and CDR2: LNHDA, SQIVND (reference sequence). This PCR relied on a set of 60 Vbeta primers and 13 Jbeta primers. Repertoires were generated with immunoSEQ multiplex PCR, while TCRdb's copy carries only in-frame clones and drops some. The table has around 120,000 clones, about 70% seen once. This sample was taken from a study of cytomegalovirus exposure and HLA in healthy donors. There were likely unrecorded immune exposures, though donors were nominally healthy when sampled. Broader study findings: In an earlier analysis, in about 530 donors, most V segments appeared productive either ~87% or ~30% of the time. Common viral pathogens seemed, in a later analysis, to connect with several of the most significant clusters. The listing of 150 to 200 TCR beta chains classed them as cytomegalovirus-associated.

The source of this sequence is a man aged 50 to 59 in good health and CMV-seropositive. The sequenced sample was PBMCs. The chain couples TRBV19 to TRBJ2-2, with 9 positions matching TRBD1. The CDR3 is CAGGTGKTGELFF. Here the CDR3 DNA reads TGTGCCGGGGGGACAGGGAAAACCGGGGAGCTGTTTTTT. Variable domain in full (rest from reference TRBV19 and TRBJ2-2): DGGITQSPKYLFRKEGQNVTLSCEQNLNHDAMYWYRQDPGQGLRLIYYSQIVNDFQKGDIAEGYSVSREKKESFPLTVTSAQKNPTAFYLCAGGTGKTGELFFGEGSRLTVL.